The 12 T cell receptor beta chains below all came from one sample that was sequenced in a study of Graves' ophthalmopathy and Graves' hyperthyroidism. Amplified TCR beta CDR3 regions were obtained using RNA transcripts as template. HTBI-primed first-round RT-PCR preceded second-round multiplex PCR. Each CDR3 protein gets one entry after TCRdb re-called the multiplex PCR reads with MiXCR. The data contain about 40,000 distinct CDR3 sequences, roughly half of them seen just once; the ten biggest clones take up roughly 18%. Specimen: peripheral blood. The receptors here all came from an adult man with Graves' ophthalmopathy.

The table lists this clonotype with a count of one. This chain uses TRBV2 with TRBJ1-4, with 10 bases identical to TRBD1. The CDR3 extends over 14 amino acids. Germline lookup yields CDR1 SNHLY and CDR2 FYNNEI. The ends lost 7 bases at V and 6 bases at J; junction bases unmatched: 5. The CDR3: CASKRQGADEKLFF. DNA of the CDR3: TGTGCCAGCAAGAGACAGGGGGCGGATGAAAAACTGTTTTTT.

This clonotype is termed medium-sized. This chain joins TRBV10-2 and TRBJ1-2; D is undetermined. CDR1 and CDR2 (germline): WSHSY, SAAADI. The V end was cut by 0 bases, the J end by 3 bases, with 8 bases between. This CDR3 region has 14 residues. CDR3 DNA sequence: TGCGCCAGCAGTGAGTCGGGCGGCTACTATGGCTACACCTTC. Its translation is CASSESGGYYGYTF.

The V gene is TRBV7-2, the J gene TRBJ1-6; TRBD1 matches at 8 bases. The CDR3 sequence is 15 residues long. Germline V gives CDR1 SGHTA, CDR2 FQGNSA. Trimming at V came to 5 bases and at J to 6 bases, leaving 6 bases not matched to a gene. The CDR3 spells CASSVGTGSNSPLHF. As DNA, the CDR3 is TGTGCCAGCAGCGTCGGGACAGGATCTAATTCACCCCTCCACTTT. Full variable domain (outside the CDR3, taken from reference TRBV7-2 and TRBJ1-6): GAGVSQSPSNKVTEKGKDVELRCDPISGHTALYWYRQSLGQGLEFLIYFQGNSAPDKSGLPSDRFSAERTGGSVSTLTIQRTQQEDSAVYLCASSVGTGSNSPLHFGNGTRLTVT.

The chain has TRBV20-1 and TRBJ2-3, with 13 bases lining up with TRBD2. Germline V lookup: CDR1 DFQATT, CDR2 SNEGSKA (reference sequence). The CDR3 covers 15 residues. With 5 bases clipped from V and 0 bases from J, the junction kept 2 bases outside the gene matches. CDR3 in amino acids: CSAQTSGRSTDTQYF. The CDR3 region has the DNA TGCAGTGCTCAGACTAGCGGGAGGAGCACAGATACGCAGTATTTT.

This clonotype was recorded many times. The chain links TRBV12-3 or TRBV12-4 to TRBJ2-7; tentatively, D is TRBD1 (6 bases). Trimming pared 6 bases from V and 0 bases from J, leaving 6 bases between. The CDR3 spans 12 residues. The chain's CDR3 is CASRDSSYEQYV. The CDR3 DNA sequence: TGTGCCAGCAGGGACAGCTCCTACGAGCAGTACGTC.

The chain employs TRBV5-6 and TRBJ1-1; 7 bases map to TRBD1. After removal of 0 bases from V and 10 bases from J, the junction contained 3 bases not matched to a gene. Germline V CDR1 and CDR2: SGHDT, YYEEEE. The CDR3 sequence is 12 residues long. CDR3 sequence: CASSLVYRGAFF. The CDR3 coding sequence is TGTGCCAGCAGCTTGGTGTACAGGGGAGCTTTCTTT.

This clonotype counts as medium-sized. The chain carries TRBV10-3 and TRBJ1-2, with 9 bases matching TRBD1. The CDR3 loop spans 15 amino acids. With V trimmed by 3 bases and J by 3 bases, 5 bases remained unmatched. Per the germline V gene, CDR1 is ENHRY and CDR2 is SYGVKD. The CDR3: CAISDKGQGDYGYTF. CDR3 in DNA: TGTGCCATCAGTGATAAGGGACAGGGCGACTATGGCTACACCTTC.

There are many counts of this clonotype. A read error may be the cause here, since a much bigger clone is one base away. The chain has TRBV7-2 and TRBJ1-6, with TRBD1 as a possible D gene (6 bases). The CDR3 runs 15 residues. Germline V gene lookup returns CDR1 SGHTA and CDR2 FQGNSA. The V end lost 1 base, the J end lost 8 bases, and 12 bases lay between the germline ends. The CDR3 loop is CASSLVSRGDSPLHF. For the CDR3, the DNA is TGTGCCAGCAGCTTAGTTAGCAGGGGAGATTCACCCCTCCACTTT.

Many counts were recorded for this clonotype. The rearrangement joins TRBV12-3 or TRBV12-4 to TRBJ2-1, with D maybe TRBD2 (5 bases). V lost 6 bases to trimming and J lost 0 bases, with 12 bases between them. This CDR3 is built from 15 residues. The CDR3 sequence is CASSLVGSSYNEQFF. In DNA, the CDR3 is TGTGCCAGCAGCTTGGTGGGGAGCTCCTACAATGAGCAGTTCTTC.

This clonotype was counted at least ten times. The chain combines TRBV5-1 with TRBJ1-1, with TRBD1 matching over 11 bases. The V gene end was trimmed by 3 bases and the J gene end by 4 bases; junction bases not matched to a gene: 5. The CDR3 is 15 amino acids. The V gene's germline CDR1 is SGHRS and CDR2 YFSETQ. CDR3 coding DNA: TGCGCCAGCAGCTGGGGGGGACAGGGGGGCACTGAAGCTTTCTTT. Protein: CASSWGGQGGTEAFF.

The CDR3 reads CASRQLSNQPQHF. The CDR3 coding sequence is TGTGCCAGCAGGCAGCTGAGCAATCAGCCCCAGCATTTT. The gene calls are TRBV2 and TRBJ1-5, with D unresolved. Between the trimmed V and J ends, which lost 6 bases and 1 base, there was a span of 7 bases. This CDR3 contains 13 residues. Germline assignment: CDR1 SNHLY and CDR2 FYNNEI. Full variable domain (rest looked up from reference TRBV2 and TRBJ1-5): EPEVTQTPSHQVTQMGQEVILRCVPISNHLYFYWYRQILGQKVEFLVSFYNNEISEKSEIFDDQFSVERPDGSNFTLKIRSTKLEDSAMYFCASRQLSNQPQHFGDGTRLSIL.

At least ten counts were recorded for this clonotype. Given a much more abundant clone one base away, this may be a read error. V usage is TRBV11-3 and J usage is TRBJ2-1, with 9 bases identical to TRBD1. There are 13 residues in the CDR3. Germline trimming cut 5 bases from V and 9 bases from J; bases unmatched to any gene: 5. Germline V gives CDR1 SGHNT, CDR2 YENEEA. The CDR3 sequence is CASSPGTGCEQFF. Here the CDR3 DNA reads TGTGCCAGCAGCCCCGGGACAGGGTGTGAGCAGTTCTTC.